Listed below are T cell receptor beta chains from one sample, sequenced in a study of T cells in Graves' hyperthyroidism and ophthalmopathy. TCRdb re-analysed the multiplex PCR reads in MiXCR, keeping a single row per CDR3 protein. The data contain about 300,000 distinct CDR3 sequences, about an eighth of them singletons. Sequenced: blood. All receptors come from a woman aged 25-40 years with Graves' hyperthyroidism that later progressed to Graves' ophthalmopathy. CDR3s include the opening cysteine and the closing phenylalanine or tryptophan. The D gene is left open where the match is weak. Clone size is not always given. Where it is, it says once, few, many or a class for expanded clones.

J gene	V gene	clone size	D gene	CDR3 protein	CDR3 DNA
TRBJ2-7	TRBV6-1	many	NA	CASSVPGGHEQYF	TGTGCCAGCAGTGTCCCAGGAGGCCACGAGCAGTACTTC
TRBJ2-7	TRBV4-1	once	NA	CASSPSGAYEQYF	TGCGCCAGCAGCCCTAGTGGGGCTTACGAGCAGTACTTC
TRBJ1-1	TRBV19	many	NA	CASSIRGHLNTEAFF	TGTGCCAGTAGTATAAGGGGACACCTCAACACTGAAGCTTTCTTT
TRBJ2-7	TRBV10-3	NA	TRBD1	CATGQGAYEQYF	TGTGCCACGGGACAGGGGGCCTACGAGCAGTACTTC
TRBJ1-2	TRBV20-1	many	TRBD1	CSARATGVRMGYTF	TGCAGTGCTCGCGCTACAGGGGTCAGGATGGGCTACACCTTC
TRBJ1-4	TRBV12-3/TRBV12-4	many	NA	CASTLGEKNEKLFF	TGTGCCAGCACCTTGGGGGAGAAGAATGAAAAACTGTTTTTT
TRBJ2-7	TRBV27	few	TRBD2	CASSLSRAQRGEQYF	TGTGCCAGCAGTTTAAGCCGGGCCCAGCGGGGAGAGCAGTACTTC
TRBJ1-2	TRBV28	many	TRBD1	CASSSPGQGARGYTF	TGTGCCAGCAGTTCACCGGGACAGGGGGCGCGAGGCTACACCTTC
TRBJ2-5	TRBV5-6	many	NA	CASSPQGRADETQYF	TGTGCCAGCAGCCCGCAGGGCAGGGCAGACGAGACCCAGTACTTC
TRBJ2-7	TRBV5-1	many	TRBD2	CASSLAGGSHEQYF	TGCGCCAGCAGCTTGGCTGGCGGGAGCCACGAGCAGTACTTC
TRBJ1-1	TRBV5-6	many	NA	CASSPRDKEAFF	TGTGCCAGCAGCCCGAGGGACAAGGAAGCTTTCTTT
TRBJ1-1	TRBV4-1	NA	NA	CASSQDVSGLGRPGNTEAFF	TGCGCCAGCAGCCAAGATGTCTCGGGATTAGGACGGCCGGGGAACACTGAAGCTTTCTTT
TRBJ2-7	TRBV28	NA	TRBD2	CASSRLAGGPGAYEQYF	TGTGCCAGCAGTCGATTAGCGGGAGGGCCAGGGGCCTACGAGCAGTACTTC
TRBJ1-1	TRBV6-2/TRBV6-3	many	TRBD1	CASGEQGEGTEAFF	TGTGCCAGCGGTGAACAGGGGGAGGGCACTGAAGCTTTCTTT
TRBJ1-1	TRBV15	few	TRBD1	CATSRGGPGTGYEAFF	TGTGCCACCAGCAGAGGAGGTCCCGGGACAGGGTATGAAGCTTTCTTT
TRBJ2-3	TRBV20-1	few	NA	CSARVSRADTQYF	TGCAGTGCTAGAGTCTCTAGGGCAGATACGCAGTATTTT
TRBJ1-1	TRBV12-3/TRBV12-4	many	NA	CASMPHTNTEAFF	TGTGCCAGCATGCCGCACACGAACACTGAAGCTTTCTTT
TRBJ1-6	TRBV6-1	NA	TRBD1	CASSPTGGRSYNSPLHF	TGTGCCAGCAGTCCGACAGGGGGGAGATCCTATAATTCACCCCTCCACTTT
TRBJ1-5	TRBV7-9	many	TRBD1	CASSAGTGINQPQHF	TGTGCCAGCAGCGCCGGGACAGGGATAAATCAGCCCCAGCATTTT